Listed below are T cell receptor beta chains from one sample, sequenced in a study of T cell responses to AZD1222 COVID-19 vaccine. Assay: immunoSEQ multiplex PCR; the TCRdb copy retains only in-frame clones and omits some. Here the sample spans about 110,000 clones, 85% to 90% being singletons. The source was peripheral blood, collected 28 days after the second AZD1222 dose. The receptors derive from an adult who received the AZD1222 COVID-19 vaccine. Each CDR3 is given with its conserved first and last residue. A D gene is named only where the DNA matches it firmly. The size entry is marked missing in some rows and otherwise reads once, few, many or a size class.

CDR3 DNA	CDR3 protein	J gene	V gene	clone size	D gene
TGTGCCAGCAGTCAAGGACAGGGTCATAATTCACCCCTCCACTTT	CASSQGQGHNSPLHF	TRBJ1-6	TRBV6-1	NA	TRBD1
TGTGCCAGCAGCAAACCCAGGGGAATGAGCTGGACTGAAGCTTTCTTT	CASSKPRGMSWTEAFF	TRBJ1-1	TRBV21-1	NA	NA
TGTGCCAGCAGCGTAGCGGGGGGGCTGAGTGAGCAGTTCTTC	CASSVAGGLSEQFF	TRBJ2-1	TRBV7-8	once	TRBD2
TGTGCCAGCAGTCTAGGGGGAAGCGGATCCTACGAGCAGTACTTC	CASSLGGSGSYEQYF	TRBJ2-7	TRBV27	NA	NA
TGTGCCAGCAGCCCCGACAGGGGGCTGGCCTATGGCTACACCTTC	CASSPDRGLAYGYTF	TRBJ1-2	TRBV3-1/TRBV3-2	few	TRBD1
TGTGCCAGCAGTTCGCGGGACAGGGAATACGAGCAGTACTTC	CASSSRDREYEQYF	TRBJ2-7	TRBV6-5	NA	TRBD1
TGTGCCAGTAGTATAGGACAGGGGGTCTATGGCTACACCTTC	CASSIGQGVYGYTF	TRBJ1-2	TRBV19	NA	TRBD1
TGTGCCAGTAGTGACAGGGGTGGATGGTATGGCTACACCTTC	CASSDRGGWYGYTF	TRBJ1-2	TRBV19	once	TRBD1
TGTGCCAGCAGTTTAGGTGGCAGGGAGGAAAAACTGTTTTTT	CASSLGGREEKLFF	TRBJ1-4	TRBV28	NA	NA
TGTGCCAGCTCCCGAGGGGGAGAAAAACTGTTTTTT	CASSRGGEKLFF	TRBJ1-4	TRBV12-3/TRBV12-4	NA	NA
TGCAGCGTTGGAACAGGGTGGAGCACAGATACGCAGTATTTT	CSVGTGWSTDTQYF	TRBJ2-3	TRBV29-1	NA	NA
TGTGCCAGCAGTGACCCGCCTCCCGGGACAGCGAACACCGGGGAGCTGTTTTTT	CASSDPPPGTANTGELFF	TRBJ2-2	TRBV25-1	NA	TRBD1
TGCGCCAGCAGATTTGGACTAACCTACAATGAGCAGTTCTTC	CASRFGLTYNEQFF	TRBJ2-1	TRBV5-1	NA	NA
TGCGCCAGCAGCACCCGAGCGGGAGCAACCTTCAATGAGCAGTTCTTC	CASSTRAGATFNEQFF	TRBJ2-1	TRBV5-1	NA	TRBD2
TGTGCCAGCAGCCCCATGGGGGCAGGTTCTGAAGCTTTCTTT	CASSPMGAGSEAFF	TRBJ1-1	TRBV3-1/TRBV3-2	NA	NA
TGTGCCAGCAGCTTAGGGGGGGCTGGCCAACTGTTTTTT	CASSLGGAGQLFF	TRBJ1-4	TRBV7-9	once	NA
TGTGCCAGCAGCCTGGGACTAGCGGGGGGCGGAGAGACCCAGTACTTC	CASSLGLAGGGETQYF	TRBJ2-5	TRBV3-1/TRBV3-2	NA	TRBD2
TGTGCCAGCAGCTTAGAGAGGACAGATACGCAGTATTTT	CASSLERTDTQYF	TRBJ2-3	TRBV7-2	NA	NA
TGTGCCAGCAGTTTAACAGGGAACTATGGCTACACCTTC	CASSLTGNYGYTF	TRBJ1-2	TRBV27	NA	NA
TGTGCCAGCAGTGACAGGGTCGGTCAGCCCCAGCATTTT	CASSDRVGQPQHF	TRBJ1-5	TRBV6-4	NA	NA
TGTGCCATCAGTGATCTGAACACTGAAGCTTTCTTT	CAISDLNTEAFF	TRBJ1-1	TRBV10-3	NA	NA
TGTGCCAGCAGTCCTACACAGGGTCCCGCTTTCTTT	CASSPTQGPAFF	TRBJ1-1	TRBV12-3/TRBV12-4	once	NA
TGTGCCAGCAGCAAAGAGGGACCTATTGGGGCCCACAATGAGCAGTTCTTC	CASSKEGPIGAHNEQFF	TRBJ2-1	TRBV21-1	once	NA
TGTGCCAGCAGTCCACGCAGCCTCGGACAGGGGAACCAGCCCCAGCATTTT	CASSPRSLGQGNQPQHF	TRBJ1-5	TRBV27	NA	TRBD1
TGCGCCAGCAGTCATTCCCAGGGATACACTGAAGCTTTCTTT	CASSHSQGYTEAFF	TRBJ1-1	TRBV5-1	NA	NA
TGTGCCAGCTCACCACAGGACAGGTTTATTGAAGCTTTCTTT	CASSPQDRFIEAFF	TRBJ1-1	TRBV18	NA	TRBD1
TGTGCCAGCAGCCACTCACTTGCGAGGCAGGGAGGTGGCTACACCTTC	CASSHSLARQGGGYTF	TRBJ1-2	TRBV7-2	NA	NA
TGCGCCAGCAGCCCGGTGGCTCTCTACGAGCAGTACTTC	CASSPVALYEQYF	TRBJ2-7	TRBV5-1	NA	NA
TGTGCCAGCAGTGAAGCGCAGGGATCTGGAAACACCATATATTTT	CASSEAQGSGNTIYF	TRBJ1-3	TRBV2	NA	NA
TGTGCCAGCTCACCCGACAGGGGGCGGATTGAAAAACTGTTTTTT	CASSPDRGRIEKLFF	TRBJ1-4	TRBV18	NA	TRBD1
TGTGCCAGCAGCTTAGATCTGGGGTTCAATGAGCAGTTCTTC	CASSLDLGFNEQFF	TRBJ2-1	TRBV11-2	NA	NA
TGTGCCAGCAGCCGGGACGGCTCCTACGAGCAGTACTTC	CASSRDGSYEQYF	TRBJ2-7	TRBV3-1/TRBV3-2	NA	NA
TGTGCCAGCAGTACGGGCCCGGCGGAAACCTATAATTCACCCCTCCACTTT	CASSTGPAETYNSPLHF	TRBJ1-6	TRBV28	NA	NA
TGTGCCACCACGCCGGGACAGGGGGGAAACACCATATATTTT	CATTPGQGGNTIYF	TRBJ1-3	TRBV18	NA	TRBD1
TGTGCCAGCAGTCCCTGGGGGGGGCTAAATTCACCCCTCCACTTT	CASSPWGGLNSPLHF	TRBJ1-6	TRBV27	NA	NA
TGTGCCAGCAGCTTAGGGGACGGGCGAAACACTGAAGCTTTCTTT	CASSLGDGRNTEAFF	TRBJ1-1	TRBV7-6	once	NA
TGTGCCAGCTCACCACGAGGGGGTTTGGGTTCCTACAATGAGCAGTTCTTC	CASSPRGGLGSYNEQFF	TRBJ2-1	TRBV18	NA	NA
TGTGCCAGCGGATGGAGTATAGGTGAAAAACTGTTTTTT	CASGWSIGEKLFF	TRBJ1-4	TRBV21-1	NA	NA
TGTGCCAGATCAACGGGCGGGGGACAAGTTTATGGCTACACCTTC	CARSTGGGQVYGYTF	TRBJ1-2	TRBV2	NA	NA
TGCAGCGTTGTTGGGACCAGTGGCGGTGGCTATGGCTACACCTTC	CSVVGTSGGGYGYTF	TRBJ1-2	TRBV29-1	NA	NA
TGTGCCAGCAGCCACAGGCTAGCTAACTATGGCTACACCTTC	CASSHRLANYGYTF	TRBJ1-2	TRBV6-2/TRBV6-3	NA	NA
TGTGCCAGCAGCCCCTGGTTGGGTCGGGGGCGAAGGGGTCAGCCCCAGCATTTT	CASSPWLGRGRRGQPQHF	TRBJ1-5	TRBV27	NA	NA
TGTGCCAGCAGTGATCAATATAGGCAAAGTTCTGAAGCTTTCTTT	CASSDQYRQSSEAFF	TRBJ1-1	TRBV2	NA	NA
TGCGCCAGCAGAAGATCGGTCAGGGATAATTCACCCCTCCACTTT	CASRRSVRDNSPLHF	TRBJ1-6	TRBV5-1	NA	NA
TGTGCCAGCAGCTTGCCAGGGACAGGGGGCGCCAATGAAAAACTGTTTTTT	CASSLPGTGGANEKLFF	TRBJ1-4	TRBV5-4	NA	TRBD1
TGCGCCTCGAAGCCCGACTCTGGAAACACCATATATTTT	CASKPDSGNTIYF	TRBJ1-3	TRBV5-1	NA	NA
TGTGCCAGCAGCTCAAAATCAGGACTTGAAAGTGAGCAGTTCTTC	CASSSKSGLESEQFF	TRBJ2-1	TRBV7-9	NA	NA
TGCGCCAGCAGCTTGGAGGTCGGCACAGATACGCAGTATTTT	CASSLEVGTDTQYF	TRBJ2-3	TRBV5-1	NA	NA
TGTGCCAGTAGTATAGCAGGAGGGAACACTGAAGCTTTCTTT	CASSIAGGNTEAFF	TRBJ1-1	TRBV19	few	NA
TGCGCCAGCAGCTTGGAGAGAAGCAGGGGGGTCGTAGATACGCAGTATTTT	CASSLERSRGVVDTQYF	TRBJ2-3	TRBV5-1	NA	NA
TGTGCCAGCAGCCCCCTTTGGGGGGAATACAATGAGCAGTTCTTC	CASSPLWGEYNEQFF	TRBJ2-1	TRBV3-1/TRBV3-2	NA	NA
TGTGCCAGCAGGGCGACTAGCGGGACGACTGGGGACATTCAGTACTTC	CASRATSGTTGDIQYF	TRBJ2-4	TRBV2	once	TRBD2
TGTGCCAGCAGCGCCGACAGGTTTAACTATGGCTACACCTTC	CASSADRFNYGYTF	TRBJ1-2	TRBV7-2	NA	NA
TGTGCCAGCAGTGTACAGCTGAACACTGAAGCTTTCTTT	CASSVQLNTEAFF	TRBJ1-1	TRBV12-3/TRBV12-4	NA	NA
TGCGCCAGCAGCTCTGGGACGACCGGGGGCTACACCTTC	CASSSGTTGGYTF	TRBJ1-2	TRBV5-1	NA	NA
TGTGCCAGCACCATGGGGGATATCTATGGCTACACCTTC	CASTMGDIYGYTF	TRBJ1-2	TRBV6-5	NA	NA
TGTGCCAGCAGCACTAGCCCGGGTCCTGCCAATGAGCAGTTCTTC	CASSTSPGPANEQFF	TRBJ2-1	TRBV7-7	NA	NA
TGCGCCAGCAGCTTTTCGAGACGGAGCTCCTACGAGCAGTACTTC	CASSFSRRSSYEQYF	TRBJ2-7	TRBV5-1	NA	NA